Included here is one T cell receptor (beta chain) sequence, with context. Its antigen is not known. The sort gate was single viable CD3+CD4+CD8-CD45RO+ cells for memory CD4+ T cells. The sample comes from a study of memory CD4+ T cells and cytomegalovirus serostatus. Whole-study findings and limits: CD4+ memory repertoires contained about 40% of the roughly 160 reported CMV TCRbeta sequences.

Germline values: CDR1 SEHNR, CDR2 FQNEAQ (reference sequence). The CDR3 has 13 amino acids. Trimming removed 3 bases at V and 1 base at J, with 4 bases between. Clones were read by immunoSEQ multiplex PCR, and TCRdb kept only the in-frame ones, dropping some. The table has about 56,000 clones, 82% seen once. The chain links TRBV7-9 to TRBJ1-5; D ambiguous. Sequenced material: memory CD4+ T cells from blood. This TCR was sampled from an adult in good health and CMV-seronegative. Here the CDR3 reads CASSLRSNQPQHF. CDR3 bases: TGTGCCAGCAGCTTGCGGAGCAATCAGCCCCAGCATTTT.